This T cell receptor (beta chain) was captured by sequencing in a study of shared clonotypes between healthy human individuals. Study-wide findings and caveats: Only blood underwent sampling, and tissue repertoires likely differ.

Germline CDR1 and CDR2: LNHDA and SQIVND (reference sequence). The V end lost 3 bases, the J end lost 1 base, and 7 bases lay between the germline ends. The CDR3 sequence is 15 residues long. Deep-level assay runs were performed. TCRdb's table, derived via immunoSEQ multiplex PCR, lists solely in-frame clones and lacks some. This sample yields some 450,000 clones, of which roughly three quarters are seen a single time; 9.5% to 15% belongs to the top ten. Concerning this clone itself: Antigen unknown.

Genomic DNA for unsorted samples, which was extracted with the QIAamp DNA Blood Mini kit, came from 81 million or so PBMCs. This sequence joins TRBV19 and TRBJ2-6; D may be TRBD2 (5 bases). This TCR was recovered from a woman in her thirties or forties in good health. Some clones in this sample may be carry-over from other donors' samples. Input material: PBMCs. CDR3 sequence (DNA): TGTGCCAGTAGTATCTCGGGGTCTGGGGCCAACGTCCTGACTTTC. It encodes CASSISGSGANVLTF.